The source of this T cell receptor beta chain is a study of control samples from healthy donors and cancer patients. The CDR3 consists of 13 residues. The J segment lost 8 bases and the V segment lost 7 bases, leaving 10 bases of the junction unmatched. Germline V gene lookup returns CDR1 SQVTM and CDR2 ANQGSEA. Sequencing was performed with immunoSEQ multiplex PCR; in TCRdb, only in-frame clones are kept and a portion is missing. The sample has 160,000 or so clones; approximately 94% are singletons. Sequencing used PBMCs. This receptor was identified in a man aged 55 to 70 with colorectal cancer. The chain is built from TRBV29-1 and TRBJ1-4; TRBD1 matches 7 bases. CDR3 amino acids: CSGMTGNREKLFF. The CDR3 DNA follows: TGCAGCGGGATGACAGGGAACCGCGAAAAACTGTTTTTT.